This is a list of T cell receptor beta chains from one sample in a study of T cells in Graves' hyperthyroidism and ophthalmopathy. TCRdb used MiXCR to reprocess the multiplex PCR reads, holding one entry per CDR3 protein. The table includes under 400,000 distinct CDR3 sequences, roughly 17% detected once. Sequenced sample: blood. Receptor source: a man in his thirties or forties with Graves' hyperthyroidism. Each CDR3 is given with its conserved first and last residue. A clone size is listed for some rows: how often the clone was seen (once, few, many), or a class if it is expanded.

CDR3 | J | V | size
CASSRTGGEADTQYF | TRBJ2-3 | TRBV12-3/TRBV12-4 | few
CSVQGQSFSYEQYF | TRBJ2-7 | TRBV29-1 | NA
CASSLGLAGFYEQYF | TRBJ2-7 | TRBV7-9 | many
CASSHQREDTDTQYF | TRBJ2-3 | TRBV6-1 | many
CASSYYGGDGYTF | TRBJ1-2 | TRBV6-6 | many
CASSSLTGGRNEKLFF | TRBJ1-4 | TRBV5-1 | NA
CASSQGQSNQPQHF | TRBJ1-5 | TRBV3-1 | many
CASSLRGYEQYF | TRBJ2-7 | TRBV27 | many
CASSLVGTDEQYF | TRBJ2-7 | TRBV5-1 | many
CASGAIGQRGQPQHF | TRBJ1-5 | TRBV4-1 | few
CSARGLGNQPQHF | TRBJ1-5 | TRBV20-1 | many
CASSQRETQYF | TRBJ2-5 | TRBV6-2/TRBV6-3 | NA
CATRETRNNEQFF | TRBJ2-1 | TRBV24-1 | few
CASSEYLYQPQHF | TRBJ1-5 | TRBV6-1 | many
CAWKSAGGDSGTQYF | TRBJ2-5 | TRBV30 | many
CASSPPGRTGAHEQYF | TRBJ2-7 | TRBV18 | many
CASSQDQGAWNEQFF | TRBJ2-1 | TRBV4-1 | NA
CASAQLDRGNQPQHF | TRBJ1-5 | TRBV4-2 | few
CASSLVGFGNEETNEQFF | TRBJ2-1 | TRBV7-9 | NA
CASRSRVGETQYF | TRBJ2-5 | TRBV19 | NA
CARGTPVRETQYF | TRBJ2-5 | TRBV2 | many
CASSLRGALGDTQYF | TRBJ2-3 | TRBV11-2 | many
CASSGKIAGTYNEQFF | TRBJ2-1 | TRBV7-3 | many
CASSKTGANEQFF | TRBJ2-1 | TRBV25-1 | NA
CSVARGGGNTEAFF | TRBJ1-1 | TRBV29-1 | few
CASSLDGGQGAYSPLHF | TRBJ1-6 | TRBV5-1 | NA
CASSLGLGPITDTQYF | TRBJ2-3 | TRBV5-5 | few
CASSPMTGQWDTQYF | TRBJ2-3 | TRBV5-1 | NA
CASSEMSEGVGYDTQYF | TRBJ2-3 | TRBV2 | many
CASSRDAPADTQYF | TRBJ2-3 | TRBV12-3/TRBV12-4 | NA
CASSEAPIGDTEAFF | TRBJ1-1 | TRBV10-2 | few
CASSLGQVSYEQYF | TRBJ2-7 | TRBV11-2 | many
CASSEARGNTIYF | TRBJ1-3 | TRBV2 | once